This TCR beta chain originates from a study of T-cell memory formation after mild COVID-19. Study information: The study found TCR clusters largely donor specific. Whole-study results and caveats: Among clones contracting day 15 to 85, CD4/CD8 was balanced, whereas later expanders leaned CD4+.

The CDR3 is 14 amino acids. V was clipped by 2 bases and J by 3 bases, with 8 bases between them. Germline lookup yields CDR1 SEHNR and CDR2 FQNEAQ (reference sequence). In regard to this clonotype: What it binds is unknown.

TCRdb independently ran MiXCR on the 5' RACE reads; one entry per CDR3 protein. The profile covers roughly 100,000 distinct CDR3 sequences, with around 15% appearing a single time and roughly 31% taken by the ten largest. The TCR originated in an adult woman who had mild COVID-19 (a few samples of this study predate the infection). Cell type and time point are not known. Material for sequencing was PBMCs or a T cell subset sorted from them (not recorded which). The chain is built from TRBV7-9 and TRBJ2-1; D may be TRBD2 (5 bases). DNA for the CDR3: TGTGCCAGCAGCTTAACGGGGATCTACAATGAGCAGTTCTTC. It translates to CASSLTGIYNEQFF.